This T cell receptor (beta chain) was found in a study of human T cells and chemical hapten exposure (dated by TCRdb to about 2021). The study in broad terms: For sensitization, 2% DPC in acetone was applied to a 2 cm by 2 cm area of upper inner arm skin. Blood was sampled from patients pre-sensitization (week 0) and at 2, 6 and about 24 weeks after DPC sensitization. In alopecia patients, the study followed how the peripheral blood TCR repertoire changed in vivo over primary and secondary sensitization to diphenylcyclopropenone (DPC), a hapten. Blood for TCR sequencing was provided by twenty-nine alopecia patients at one to four time points (pre-sensitization, 2, 6 and 24 weeks). Throughout the approximately 24-week study period, patients were also given weekly therapeutic DPC doses on the scalp. The libraries were sequenced as a pool, and the TCR yield per sample differed mostly because of small variations in library volumes within the pool. Patch testing was done on the upper back using Finn chambers containing 0.01% DPC, and results were scored after 6 days according to International Contact Dermatitis Research Group standards. Alopecia areata with under or over 50% scalp involvement, alopecia totalis and alopecia universalis were represented in the patient cohort, which was mostly female. The paper's findings and limits, for the study overall: Expanded TCRs formed significantly more large CDR3 similarity clusters than pre-sensitization or healthy control sets, consistent with antigen-driven responses. Patch test score correlated positively with the number of PT1 expanded TCRs, reaching significance at thresholds 8, 16 and 32 but not at 4. Repeated subsampling changed both the strength of the expansion versus patch-test correlation and the threshold at which that correlation became significant. DPC sensitization did not change the number of TCRs with a frequency above 1 in 1000, and there was no evidence of changes in global repertoire structure. Alopecia, a presumed autoimmune disease, was present in all patients, so the immune response of the patients might differ from that of healthy individuals.

Library preparation employed RACE. Sequencing was performed on a NextSeq 500. Library preparation attached unique molecular identifiers to individual cDNA molecules for quantitative, reproducible TCR counting. From each blood RNA sample, both TCR alpha and TCR beta chains were sequenced. On the authors' methods: The median number of TCRs per sample was around 96,000, ranging from 23,224 to 690,600. V, J and CDR3 annotation of the TCR reads was carried out using the Decombinator software suite. To make PS versus PT1 abundance plots, every sample was subsampled to the same number of TCRs (28,000). TCRs were defined as expanded if absent before sensitization and observed at least eight times at the 2-week time point. TCRdb trimmed the raw reads at Q25, called clones with MiXCR and kept productive beta chains. Each CDR3 protein appears once, grouped with its most common genes and DNA. None of the V and J calls come from the authors' own analysis; TCRdb made them. This sample is represented by 250,000 or so distinct CDR3 sequences; approximately 8% of them were singletons. The ten biggest clones cover 0.9% to 1.5% of the sample.

Looking up the germline V gene (reference sequence) yields CDR1 SEHNR and CDR2 FQNEAQ. The CDR3, from cysteine to phenylalanine, totals 15 residues. The kept DNA is CDR3 alone, 45 bases in frame from the first base. V and J lose 2 bases and 0 bases, and a span of 10 bases separates them. Only a few counts were recorded for this clonotype. What antigen it recognizes has not been identified. Per-base quality was not reported, and no clone a single base away is much larger than it. The time point label on this specimen signifies: pre-sensitization, week 0. The treatment or condition label of this sample denotes: therapeutic diphenylcyclopropenone sensitization with weekly scalp DPC. At each patch-test visit, blood was drawn before the patch test was applied. Patients were considered eligible if aged 18 to 70, diagnosed with alopecia and deemed suitable for DPC therapy, and patients were excluded if pregnant. Total RNA was extracted from unfractionated whole blood that had been collected in Tempus Blood RNA tubes.

This chain is built from TRBV7-9 and TRBJ1-1, with the identity of the D gene unclear. Sequenced material: whole blood, taken in connection with sensitization to the hapten diphenylcyclopropenone (DPC). The sequence was collected from a man aged 18 to 35 with alopecia areata. Some clones in this sample may be carry-over from other donors' samples. The CDR3 protein is CASSLRSLMNTEAFF. The sequence in DNA is TGTGCCAGCAGCTTACGCAGCCTTATGAACACTGAAGCTTTCTTT.